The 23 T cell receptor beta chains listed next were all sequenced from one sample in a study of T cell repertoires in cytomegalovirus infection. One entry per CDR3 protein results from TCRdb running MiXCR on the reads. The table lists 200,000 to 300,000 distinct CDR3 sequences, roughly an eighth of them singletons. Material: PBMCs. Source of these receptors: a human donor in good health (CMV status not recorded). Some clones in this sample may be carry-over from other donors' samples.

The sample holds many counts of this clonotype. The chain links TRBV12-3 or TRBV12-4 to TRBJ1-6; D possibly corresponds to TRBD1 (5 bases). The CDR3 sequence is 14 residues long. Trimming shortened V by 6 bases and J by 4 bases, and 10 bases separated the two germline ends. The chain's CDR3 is CASSGRTYNSPLHF. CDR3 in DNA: TGTGCCAGCAGCGGACGGACATATAATTCACCCCTCCACTTT.

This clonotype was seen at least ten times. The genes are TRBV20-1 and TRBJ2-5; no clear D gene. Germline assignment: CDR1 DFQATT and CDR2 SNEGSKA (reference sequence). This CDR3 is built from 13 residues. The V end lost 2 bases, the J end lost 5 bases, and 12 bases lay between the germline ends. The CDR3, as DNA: TGCAGTGCTAGACTAGTCAACGGGGAGACCCAGTACTTC. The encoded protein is CSARLVNGETQYF.

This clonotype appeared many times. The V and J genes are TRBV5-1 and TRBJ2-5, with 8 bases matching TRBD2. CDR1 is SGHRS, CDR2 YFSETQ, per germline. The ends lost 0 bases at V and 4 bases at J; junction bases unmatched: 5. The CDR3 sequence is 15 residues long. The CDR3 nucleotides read TGCGCCAGCAGCTTGGAAGCGGGAGCTGGAGAGACCCAGTACTTC. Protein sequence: CASSLEAGAGETQYF.

This CDR3 is CASSDMTGYQPQHF. The CDR3, as DNA: TGTGCCAGCAGTGACATGACCGGCTATCAGCCCCAGCATTTT. V gene TRBV2 combines with J gene TRBJ1-5; D ambiguous. Trimming left V 3 bases short and J 5 bases short, with 11 bases between. The CDR3 spans 14 residues. Germline CDR1 SNHLY, CDR2 FYNNEI.

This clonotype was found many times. CDR3 in amino acids: CASSSHIEGGGYTF. CDR3 sequence (DNA): TGTGCCAGCAGCTCACATATAGAGGGTGGCGGCTACACCTTC. J is TRBJ1-2 and V is TRBV7-3; D remains unclear. V was shortened by 4 bases and J by 8 bases, with 17 bases between the two germline ends. Germline CDR1 SGHTA, CDR2 FQGTGA. CDR3 length: 14 amino acids.

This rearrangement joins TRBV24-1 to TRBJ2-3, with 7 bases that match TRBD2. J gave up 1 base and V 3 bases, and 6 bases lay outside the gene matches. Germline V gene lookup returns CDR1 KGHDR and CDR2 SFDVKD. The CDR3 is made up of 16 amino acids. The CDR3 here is CATSDPSGRGTDTQYF. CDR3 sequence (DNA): TGTGCCACCAGTGATCCTAGCGGCCGAGGCACAGATACGCAGTATTTT.

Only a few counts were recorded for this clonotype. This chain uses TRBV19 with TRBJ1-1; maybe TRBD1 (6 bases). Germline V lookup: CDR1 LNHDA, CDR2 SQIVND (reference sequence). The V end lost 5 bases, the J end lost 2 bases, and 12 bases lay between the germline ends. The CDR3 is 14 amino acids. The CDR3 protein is CASSVGAHNTEAFF. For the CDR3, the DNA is TGTGCCAGTAGTGTGGGGGCTCATAACACTGAAGCTTTCTTT.

CDR3 coding DNA: TGCGCCAGCAGCCAAATCGGGGACTCCTACGAGCAGTACTTC. This encodes CASSQIGDSYEQYF. This chain joins TRBV4-1 and TRBJ2-7; D possibly corresponds to TRBD2 (5 bases). This CDR3 contains 14 residues. The ends were cut back, 2 bases at V and 0 bases at J, with 8 bases in the middle. Per germline, CDR1 MGHRA and CDR2 YSYEKL.

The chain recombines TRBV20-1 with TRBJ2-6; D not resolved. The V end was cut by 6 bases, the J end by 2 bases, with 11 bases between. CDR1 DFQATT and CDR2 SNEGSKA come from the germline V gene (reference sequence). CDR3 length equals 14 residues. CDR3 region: CSAISKPGANVLTF. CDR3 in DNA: TGCAGTGCCATCAGTAAACCTGGGGCCAACGTCCTGACTTTC.

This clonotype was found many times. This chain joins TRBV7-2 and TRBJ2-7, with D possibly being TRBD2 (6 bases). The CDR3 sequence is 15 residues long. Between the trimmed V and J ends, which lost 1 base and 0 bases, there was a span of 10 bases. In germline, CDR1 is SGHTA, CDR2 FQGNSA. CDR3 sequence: CASSLGAGYSYEQYF. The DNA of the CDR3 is TGTGCCAGCAGCTTAGGAGCGGGTTACTCCTACGAGCAGTACTTC.

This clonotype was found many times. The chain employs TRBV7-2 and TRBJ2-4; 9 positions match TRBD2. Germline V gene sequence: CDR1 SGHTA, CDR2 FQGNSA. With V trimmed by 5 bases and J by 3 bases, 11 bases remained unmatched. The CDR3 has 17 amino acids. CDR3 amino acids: CASSPNSGRGGKNIQYF. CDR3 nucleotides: TGTGCCAGCAGCCCAAATAGCGGGAGAGGAGGCAAAAACATTCAGTACTTC.

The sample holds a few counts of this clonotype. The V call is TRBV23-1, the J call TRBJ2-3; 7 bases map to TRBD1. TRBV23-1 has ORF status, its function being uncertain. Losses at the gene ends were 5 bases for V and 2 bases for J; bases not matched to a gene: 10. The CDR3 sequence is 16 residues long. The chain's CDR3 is CASSKGADRATDTQYF. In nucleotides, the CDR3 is TGCGCCAGCAGTAAGGGGGCTGACAGGGCCACAGATACGCAGTATTTT.

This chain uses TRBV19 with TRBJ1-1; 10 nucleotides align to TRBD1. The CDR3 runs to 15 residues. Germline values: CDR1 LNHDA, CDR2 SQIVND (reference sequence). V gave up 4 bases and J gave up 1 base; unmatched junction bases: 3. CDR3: CASSTRQGANTEAFF. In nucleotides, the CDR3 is TGTGCCAGTAGTACCCGACAGGGGGCGAACACTGAAGCTTTCTTT.

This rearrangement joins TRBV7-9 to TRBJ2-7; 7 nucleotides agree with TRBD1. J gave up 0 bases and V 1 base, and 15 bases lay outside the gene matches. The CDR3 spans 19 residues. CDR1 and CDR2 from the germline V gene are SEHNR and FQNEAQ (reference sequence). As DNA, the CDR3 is TGTGCCAGCAGCTTAGATCGACCCCCCGACAGGGCGAACTCCTACGAGCAGTACTTC. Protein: CASSLDRPPDRANSYEQYF.

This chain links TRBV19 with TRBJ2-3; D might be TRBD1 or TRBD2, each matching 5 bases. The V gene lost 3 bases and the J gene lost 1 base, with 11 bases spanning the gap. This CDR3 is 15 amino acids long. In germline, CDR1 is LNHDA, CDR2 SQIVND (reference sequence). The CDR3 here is CASSIGTPGTDTQYF. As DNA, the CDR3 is TGTGCCAGTAGTATCGGGACCCCCGGCACAGATACGCAGTATTTT.

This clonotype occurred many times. CDR3 nucleotides: TGCAGTGCCGCCTTAGGGAGGGTGGCAGATACGCAGTATTTT. Residues: CSAALGRVADTQYF. V usage is TRBV20-1 and J usage is TRBJ2-3; 7 positions agree with TRBD2. With V trimmed by 6 bases and J by 4 bases, 10 bases remained unmatched. This CDR3 is 14 amino acids long. Germline-derived CDR1 and CDR2 are DFQATT and SNEGSKA (reference sequence).

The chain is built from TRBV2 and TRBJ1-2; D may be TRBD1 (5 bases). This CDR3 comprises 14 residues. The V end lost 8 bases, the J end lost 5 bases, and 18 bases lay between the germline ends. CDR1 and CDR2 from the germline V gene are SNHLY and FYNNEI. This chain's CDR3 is CASVQDLGPYGYTF. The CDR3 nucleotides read TGTGCCAGCGTACAAGACTTGGGACCGTATGGCTACACCTTC. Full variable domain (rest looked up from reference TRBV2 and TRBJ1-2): EPEVTQTPSHQVTQMGQEVILRCVPISNHLYFYWYRQILGQKVEFLVSFYNNEISEKSEIFDDQFSVERPDGSNFTLKIRSTKLEDSAMYFCASVQDLGPYGYTFGSGTRLTVV.

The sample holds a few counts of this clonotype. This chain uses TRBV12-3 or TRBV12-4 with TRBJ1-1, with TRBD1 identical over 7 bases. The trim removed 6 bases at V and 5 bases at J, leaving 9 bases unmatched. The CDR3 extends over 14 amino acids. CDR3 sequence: CASRQSGGNTEAFF. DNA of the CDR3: TGTGCCAGCAGGCAGTCAGGGGGAAATACTGAAGCTTTCTTT.

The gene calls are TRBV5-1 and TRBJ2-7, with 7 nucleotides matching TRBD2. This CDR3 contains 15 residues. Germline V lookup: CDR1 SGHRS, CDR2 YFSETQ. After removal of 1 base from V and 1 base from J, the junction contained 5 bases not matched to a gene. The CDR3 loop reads CASSLPGTNSYEQYF. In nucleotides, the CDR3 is TGCGCCAGCAGCTTGCCCGGGACTAATTCCTACGAGCAGTACTTC.

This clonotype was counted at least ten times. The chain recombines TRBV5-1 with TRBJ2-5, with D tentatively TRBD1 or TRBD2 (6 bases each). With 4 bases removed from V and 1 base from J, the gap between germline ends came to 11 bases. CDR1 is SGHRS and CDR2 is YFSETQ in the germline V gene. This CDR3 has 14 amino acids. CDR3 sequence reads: CASSRGTRQETQYF. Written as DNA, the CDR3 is TGCGCCAGCAGCCGCGGGACACGCCAAGAGACCCAGTACTTC.

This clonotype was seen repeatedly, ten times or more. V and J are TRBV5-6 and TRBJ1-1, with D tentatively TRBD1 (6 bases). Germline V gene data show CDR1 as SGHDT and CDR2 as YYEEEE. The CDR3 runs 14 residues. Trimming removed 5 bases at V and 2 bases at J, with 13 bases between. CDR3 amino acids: CASRGGGANTEAFF. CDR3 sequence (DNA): TGTGCCAGCAGAGGAGGGGGAGCAAACACTGAAGCTTTCTTT.

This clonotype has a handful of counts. The CDR3 here is CSAAEGNTEAFF. The CDR3 region has the DNA TGCAGTGCCGCGGAGGGGAACACTGAAGCTTTCTTT. The chain has TRBV20-1 and TRBJ1-1; the D is unclear. V was trimmed by 6 bases and J by 1 base, leaving 9 bases between them. This CDR3 is 12 amino acids long. Germline assignment: CDR1 DFQATT and CDR2 SNEGSKA (reference sequence).

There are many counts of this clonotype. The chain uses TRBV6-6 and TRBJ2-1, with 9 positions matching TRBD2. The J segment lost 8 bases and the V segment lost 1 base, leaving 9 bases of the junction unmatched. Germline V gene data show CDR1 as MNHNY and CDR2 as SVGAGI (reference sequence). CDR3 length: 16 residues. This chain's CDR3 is CASSYYLAGFEDEQFF. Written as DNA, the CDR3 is TGTGCCAGCAGTTACTACCTAGCGGGATTCGAGGATGAGCAGTTCTTC.